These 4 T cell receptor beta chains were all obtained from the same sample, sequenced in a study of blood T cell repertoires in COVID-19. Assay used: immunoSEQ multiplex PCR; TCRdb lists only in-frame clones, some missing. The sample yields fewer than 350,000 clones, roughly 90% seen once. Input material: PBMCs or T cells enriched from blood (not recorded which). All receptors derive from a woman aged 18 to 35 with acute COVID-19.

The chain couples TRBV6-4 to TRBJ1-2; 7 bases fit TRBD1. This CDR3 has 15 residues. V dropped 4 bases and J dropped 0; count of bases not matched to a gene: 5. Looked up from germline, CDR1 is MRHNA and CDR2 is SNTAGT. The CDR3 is CASSVQQGTNYGYTF. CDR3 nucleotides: TGTGCCAGCAGTGTCCAACAGGGGACTAACTATGGCTACACCTTC.

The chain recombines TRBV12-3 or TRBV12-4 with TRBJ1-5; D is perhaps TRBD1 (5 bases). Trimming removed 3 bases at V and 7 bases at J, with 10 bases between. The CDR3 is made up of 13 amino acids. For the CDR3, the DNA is TGTGCCAGCAGTTTTGGGCAGGGACAGCCCCAGCATTTT. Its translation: CASSFGQGQPQHF.

CDR3 loop: CASSTTSGIAEQFF. For the CDR3, the DNA is TGTGCCAGCTCAACGACTAGCGGGATCGCTGAGCAGTTCTTC. The V gene is TRBV18, the J gene TRBJ2-1; 11 nucleotides match TRBD2. CDR1 KGHSH and CDR2 LQKENI come from the germline V gene. The CDR3 has 14 residues. V trimming: 5 bases; J trimming: 9 bases; junction bases outside the gene matches: 6.

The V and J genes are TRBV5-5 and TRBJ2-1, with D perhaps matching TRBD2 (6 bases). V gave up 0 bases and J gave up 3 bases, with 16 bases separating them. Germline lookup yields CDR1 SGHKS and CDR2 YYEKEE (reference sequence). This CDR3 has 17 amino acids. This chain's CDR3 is CASSLEGGTPLYNEQFF. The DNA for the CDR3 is TGTGCCAGCAGCTTGGAAGGCGGGACGCCCCTCTACAATGAGCAGTTCTTC.